Listed here are 12 T cell receptor beta chains from one sample, sequenced in a study of CD8 T cells in ankylosing spondylitis. The antigens of these receptors remain unknown. Whole-study findings and limits: In ankylosing spondylitis blood, a motif of roughly eight highly homologous TCR beta variants appeared characteristic.

TCRdb passed the 5' RACE reads through MiXCR, listing each CDR3 protein once. Counted here are about 330,000 distinct CDR3 sequences, 7% to 9% occurring once; the ten biggest clones make up 13% to 15%. Sequencing was performed on blood, either unsorted or a sorted T cell fraction (not recorded which). These TCRs come from a male donor with ankylosing spondylitis.

This clonotype was counted only a few times. The gene calls are TRBV5-5 and TRBJ2-1; 10 bases fit TRBD1. The CDR3 extends over 17 amino acids. V was clipped by 5 bases and J by 0 bases; unmatched bases: 8. In germline, CDR1 is SGHKS, CDR2 YYEKEE (reference sequence). The CDR3 sequence is CASSRDRGFGSYNEQFF. The CDR3 nucleotides are TGTGCCAGCAGTAGGGACAGGGGTTTCGGCTCCTACAATGAGCAGTTCTTC.

CDR3 sequence reads: CASSLSTGPEWGGYTF. The CDR3 DNA reads TGTGCCAGCAGTTTGAGTACAGGGCCAGAGTGGGGCGGCTACACCTTC. The rearrangement links TRBV28 to TRBJ1-2; TRBD1 is a possible D gene (6 bases). The CDR3 runs 16 residues. The germline V gene encodes CDR1 MDHEN and CDR2 SYDVKM. V lost 3 bases and J lost 8, with 22 bases in between.

This clonotype was detected ten times or more. The gene calls are TRBV18 and TRBJ2-5; 7 nucleotides match TRBD2. The junction had 9 bases not matched to a gene; V was cut back by 6 bases and J by 2 bases. This CDR3 has 15 amino acids. Germline V lookup: CDR1 KGHSH, CDR2 LQKENI. CDR3 sequence reads: CASSQASGFQETQYF. The CDR3 DNA sequence: TGTGCCAGCTCGCAAGCTAGCGGTTTTCAAGAGACCCAGTACTTC.

This clonotype was recorded a few times. The chain uses TRBV6-2 or TRBV6-3 and TRBJ1-2; D possibly corresponds to TRBD1 (6 bases). Germline CDR1 reads MNHEY; CDR2 reads SVGEGT. The ends were cut back, 6 bases at V and 12 bases at J, with 20 bases in the middle. This CDR3 contains 13 residues. The CDR3 DNA follows: TGTGCCAGCAGCCGGCGAGCAGGGGAAGGTCACACCTTC. As protein: CASSRRAGEGHTF.

The sample holds a few counts of this clonotype. The chain uses TRBV5-1 and TRBJ2-6, with TRBD2 as a possible D gene (5 bases). Germline CDR1 is SGHRS and CDR2 is YFSETQ. V was pared by 6 bases and J by 0 bases, with 16 bases between. The CDR3 runs 17 residues. Written as DNA, the CDR3 is TGCGCCAGCACCCCCCGAGGAGGCTTCTCTGGGGCCAACGTCCTGACTTTC. Translation gives CASTPRGGFSGANVLTF.

The gene calls are TRBV10-2 and TRBJ2-2; TRBD2 aligns across 7 bases. The germline V gene has CDR1 WSHSY and CDR2 SAAADI. Germline trimming cut 6 bases from V and 0 bases from J; bases unmatched to any gene: 4. This CDR3 contains 15 residues. The CDR3 sequence is CASRRAGANTGELFF. DNA for the CDR3: TGCGCCAGCAGGAGGGCGGGAGCGAACACCGGGGAGCTGTTTTTT.

The chain links TRBV29-1 to TRBJ1-2, with TRBD1 as a possible D gene (5 bases). Trimming pared 1 base from V and 6 bases from J, leaving 15 bases between. The CDR3 length is 14 residues. The germline V gene encodes CDR1 SQVTM and CDR2 ANQGSEA. The DNA of the CDR3 is TGCAGCGTTGAAGGCCCGGACAACGTGGATGGCTACACCTTC. Its protein product is CSVEGPDNVDGYTF. Filled out from reference TRBV29-1 and TRBJ1-2, the complete variable domain reads SAVISQKPSRDICQRGTSLTIQCQVDSQVTMMFWYRQQPGQSLTLIATANQGSEATYESGFVIDKFPISRPNLTFSTLTVSNMSPEDSSIYLCSVEGPDNVDGYTFGSGTRLTVV.

This clonotype has only a few counts. One end of the junction is discordant with germline, which a read error may explain. The chain carries TRBV25-1 and TRBJ1-6, with 7 bases lining up with TRBD1. Germline V gene sequence: CDR1 MGHDK, CDR2 SYGVNS. CDR3 length equals 13 residues. This chain's CDR3 is CASRQGQNSPLHF. CDR3 DNA: TGTGCAAGCAGACAGGGTCAAAATTCACCCCTCCACTTT.

This clonotype came up a few times. The chain couples TRBV6-5 to TRBJ1-3; 8 nucleotides line up with TRBD1. Germline CDR1 reads MNHEY; CDR2 reads SVGAGI. The CDR3 is 16 amino acids. The J segment lost 1 base and the V segment lost 4 bases, leaving 6 bases of the junction unmatched. CDR3 coding DNA: TGTGCCAGCAGTTCCCGGACAGGGAAGTCTGGAAACACCATATATTTT. Translating it yields CASSSRTGKSGNTIYF.

This CDR3 reads CASGERDQPQHF. The CDR3, as DNA: TGTGCCAGCGGAGAGAGGGATCAGCCCCAGCATTTT. The chain couples TRBV28 to TRBJ1-5; D gene ambiguous. Between the trimmed V and J ends, which lost 8 bases and 5 bases, there was a span of 10 bases. The CDR3 totals 12 residues. The germline V gene has CDR1 MDHEN and CDR2 SYDVKM. The full variable domain, with the rest looked up from reference TRBV28 and TRBJ1-5, is DVKVTQSSRYLVKRTGEKVFLECVQDMDHENMFWYRQDPGLGLRLIYFSYDVKMKEKGDIPEGYSVSREKKERFSLILESASTNQTSMYLCASGERDQPQHFGDGTRLSIL.

The sample holds one count of this clonotype. The rearrangement joins TRBV7-2 to TRBJ2-7, with D perhaps given as TRBD1 or TRBD2 (5 bases each). Between the trimmed V and J ends, which lost 4 bases and 3 bases, there was a span of 16 bases. Germline assignment: CDR1 SGHTA and CDR2 FQGNSA. CDR3 length equals 15 residues. The CDR3 region is CASSSTLSGGYEQYF. As DNA, the CDR3 is TGTGCCAGCAGCTCCACCCTCTCTGGGGGCTACGAGCAGTACTTC.

The chain recombines TRBV11-2 with TRBJ2-1, with 9 positions matching TRBD2. The V and J ends lost 1 base and 3 bases, in that order; junction bases with no gene match: 7. Germline values: CDR1 SGHAT, CDR2 FQNNGV. This CDR3 is 17 amino acids long. The CDR3 here is CASSLGSGLADYNEQFF. The DNA of the CDR3 is TGTGCCAGCAGCTTAGGTTCGGGACTAGCCGACTACAATGAGCAGTTCTTC.